This T cell receptor beta chain is from a study of blood T cell repertoires in COVID-19. V gave up 3 bases and J gave up 3 bases, with 8 bases separating them. The germline V gene encodes CDR1 SGHTA and CDR2 FQGNSA. This CDR3 contains 14 residues. In the original workflow: Nucleated cell number was recorded as an estimate derived from reference gene primer amplification. Data came from immunoSEQ multiplex PCR; TCRdb stores just in-frame clones and leaves some out. V and J calls and clone size are given by that table; D and trimming were obtained from the DNA. The sample gives some 270,000 clones, more than 75% of which show up once; around 6% is in the top ten.

This TCR was recovered from a woman older than 75 with COVID-19, enrolled during active disease. The chain couples TRBV7-2 to TRBJ2-2; the D gene is possibly TRBD1 (5 bases). The sample was peripheral blood. The chain's CDR3 is CASSFARDTGELFF. In nucleotides, the CDR3 is TGTGCCAGCAGCTTTGCCAGGGACACCGGGGAGCTGTTTTTT. Based on the CDR3 plus reference TRBV7-2 and TRBJ2-2, the full variable domain is GAGVSQSPSNKVTEKGKDVELRCDPISGHTALYWYRQSLGQGLEFLIYFQGNSAPDKSGLPSDRFSAERTGGSVSTLTIQRTQQEDSAVYLCASSFARDTGELFFGEGSRLTVL.